This entry concerns a single T cell receptor (beta chain). Genomic DNA, serving as template, underwent TCR beta VDJ and CDR3 profiling. TCRdb called the reads again in MiXCR, with one record for every CDR3 protein. Of about 110,000 distinct CDR3 sequences in the sample, about half were seen once. The germline V and J ends were trimmed by 5 bases and 8 bases, with 12 bases remaining between them. Germline CDR1 SEHNR, CDR2 FQNEAQ (reference sequence). The CDR3 sequence is 12 residues long. This entry is derived from a study of CD8+CD57+ T cells in acquired aplastic anemia. This sequence was found in a human donor in good health, serving as a control. V usage is TRBV7-9 and J usage is TRBJ1-2; D possibly corresponds to TRBD1 (6 bases). The sequenced sample was sorted CD4+, CD8+, or CD8+CD57+ T cells (not recorded which) from PBMCs. This chain's CDR3 is CASSTQGIGYTF. In nucleotides, the CDR3 is TGTGCCAGCAGCACACAGGGTATCGGCTACACCTTC.